A single sample gave rise to the 31 T cell receptor beta chains below, sequenced in a study of blood T cell repertoires in COVID-19. TCRdb's table, derived via immunoSEQ multiplex PCR, lists solely in-frame clones and lacks some. The repertoire holds about 120,000 clones, with less than 90% as singletons. Sequenced material: peripheral blood. Every receptor here comes from a man in his 70s who had recovered from COVID-19.

The CDR3 coding sequence is TGCGCCAGCAGCTTGGGCAGCGGTTTTCAAGAGACCCAGTACTTC. Translation gives CASSLGSGFQETQYF. V usage is TRBV5-1 and J usage is TRBJ2-5, with a possible D match to TRBD2 (5 bases). The germline gives CDR1 SGHRS, CDR2 YFSETQ. This CDR3 region has 15 residues. V lost 0 bases and J 2 bases, leaving 11 bases between the germline ends.

This chain connects TRBV5-1 to TRBJ2-1; the match to TRBD1 covers 8 bases. The trim removed 1 base at V and 7 bases at J, leaving 4 bases unmatched. The germline gives CDR1 SGHRS, CDR2 YFSETQ. CDR3 length: 14 amino acids. The CDR3 sequence is CASSLTRGLNEQFF. CDR3 DNA: TGCGCCAGCAGCTTGACCAGGGGGCTAAATGAGCAGTTCTTC.

The chain links TRBV11-2 to TRBJ2-1, with 9 bases that match TRBD2. The CDR3 runs 15 residues. V was pared by 5 bases and J by 3 bases, with 5 bases of the junction left unmatched. The V gene's germline CDR1 is SGHAT and CDR2 FQNNGV. CDR3 DNA sequence: TGTGCCAGCAGCATTATAGCGGGGGTCTACAATGAGCAGTTCTTC. Encoded protein: CASSIIAGVYNEQFF.

The chain recombines TRBV28 with TRBJ1-1; the match to TRBD1 covers 8 bases. The CDR3 totals 13 residues. The V gene's germline CDR1 is MDHEN and CDR2 SYDVKM. Trimming removed 8 bases from V and 10 bases from J; junction bases left unmatched: 12. The CDR3 DNA is TGTGCCAGCCTCAGGGGGCGAGGTTCTGTAGCTTTCTTT. As protein: CASLRGRGSVAFF.

The genes are TRBV7-9 and TRBJ1-1; D gene ambiguous. V was pared by 3 bases and J by 3 bases, with 8 bases between. The CDR3 sequence is 13 residues long. Germline V gives CDR1 SEHNR, CDR2 FQNEAQ (reference sequence). The CDR3 is CASSFNSDTEAFF. In DNA, the CDR3 is TGTGCCAGCAGCTTCAATTCGGACACTGAAGCTTTCTTT.

Remarks on this clone: One junction end disagrees with the germline gene, perhaps due to a read error. The DNA of the CDR3 is TGCAGTGCTAGAGATTTTCCACAGGTGGTCTTT. Protein sequence: CSARDFPQVVF. J is TRBJ1-5 and V is TRBV20-1; D may be TRBD1 (5 bases). Germline V gene lookup returns CDR1 DFQATT and CDR2 SNEGSKA (reference sequence). CDR3 size: 11 residues.

This clone was detected once. This chain connects TRBV5-1 to TRBJ1-1, with D possibly TRBD1 on 6 matching bases. V was cut by 2 bases and J by 5 bases, with 13 bases left in between. Germline V CDR1 and CDR2: SGHRS, YFSETQ. The CDR3 totals 14 residues. The CDR3 nucleotides are TGCGCCAGCAGCTTTCGGGGGGCAGAGACTGAAGCTTTCTTT. It codes for CASSFRGAETEAFF.

The chain employs TRBV30 and TRBJ2-5; D possibly corresponds to TRBD1 (6 bases). The germline gives CDR1 GTSNPN, CDR2 SVGIG (reference sequence). The CDR3 runs to 13 residues. V was trimmed by 0 bases and J by 4 bases, leaving 9 bases between them. For the CDR3, the DNA is TGTGCCTGGAGTGTCAGGGGCGCAGAGACCCAGTACTTC. It is translated as CAWSVRGAETQYF.

The chain employs TRBV28 and TRBJ2-3; D is unresolved. The length of the CDR3 is 12 residues. V lost 4 bases and J lost 1, with 3 bases in between. Germline V lookup: CDR1 MDHEN, CDR2 SYDVKM. CDR3 nucleotides: TGTGCCAGCAGTTCCGGCACAGATACGCAGTATTTT. Protein sequence: CASSSGTDTQYF.

The chain recombines TRBV4-3 with TRBJ2-7; a weak D match, TRBD1 (5 bases). From germline, CDR1 is LGHNA and CDR2 YSLEER. V was trimmed by 0 bases and J by 4 bases, leaving 10 bases between them. This CDR3 contains 14 residues. The chain's CDR3 is CASSQDLRGYEQYF. The CDR3 coding sequence is TGCGCCAGCAGCCAAGATCTAAGGGGATACGAGCAGTACTTC.

V gene TRBV5-1 combines with J gene TRBJ1-2, with D hard to call. The CDR3 consists of 14 residues. The germline gives CDR1 SGHRS, CDR2 YFSETQ. Trimming removed 0 bases at V and 4 bases at J, with 10 bases between. CDR3 amino acids: CASSLGFGSYGYTF. The CDR3 DNA reads TGCGCCAGCAGCTTGGGATTCGGGAGCTATGGCTACACCTTC.

This chain connects TRBV11-3 to TRBJ2-3; TRBD1 matches 7 bases. Germline lookup yields CDR1 SGHNT and CDR2 YENEEA. CDR3 length: 15 residues. After removal of 4 bases from V and 4 bases from J, the junction contained 8 bases not matched to a gene. The CDR3 nucleotides read TGTGCCAGCAGCTCGACAGGGACGACGGCAGATACGCAGTATTTT. It translates to CASSSTGTTADTQYF.

The chain is built from TRBV5-6 and TRBJ1-1; TRBD1 agrees at 8 bases. V shed 1 base and J 0 bases; nucleotides not matched to a gene: 11. CDR3 length: 18 residues. Germline CDR1 SGHDT, CDR2 YYEEEE. This CDR3 reads CASSLWAGGLVLNTEAFF. The DNA for the CDR3 is TGTGCCAGCAGCTTGTGGGCAGGGGGCTTAGTGTTGAACACTGAAGCTTTCTTT.

V is TRBV3-1 (or the pseudogene TRBV3-2) and J is TRBJ1-1; D is unresolved. The germline gives CDR1 LGHDT, CDR2 YNNKEL (reference sequence). CDR3 length: 14 residues. With 2 bases removed from V and 0 bases from J, the gap between germline ends came to 7 bases. CDR3: CASSQLRMNTEAFF. CDR3 sequence (DNA): TGTGCCAGCAGCCAACTCAGAATGAACACTGAAGCTTTCTTT.

This sequence joins TRBV9 and TRBJ2-6, with 8 bases aligning to TRBD1. The V and J ends lost 3 bases and 0 bases, in that order; junction bases with no gene match: 8. Germline lookup yields CDR1 SGDLS and CDR2 YYNGEE. The CDR3 totals 18 residues. CDR3 coding DNA: TGTGCCAGCAGCGAGGGTCCGGGACAGGTCTCTGGGGCCAACGTCCTGACTTTC. This encodes CASSEGPGQVSGANVLTF.

The genes are TRBV5-6 and TRBJ2-3; D may be TRBD1 (5 bases). The length of the CDR3 is 16 residues. Germline loops: CDR1 SGHDT, CDR2 YYEEEE. Trimming pared 1 base from V and 2 bases from J, leaving 14 bases between. The chain's CDR3 is CASSLIGVLYTDTQYF. The CDR3 region has the DNA TGTGCCAGCAGCTTGATAGGGGTTTTATACACAGATACGCAGTATTTT.

The chain carries TRBV29-1 and TRBJ2-3, with a weak D call TRBD1 (6 bases). Germline V gene lookup returns CDR1 SQVTM and CDR2 ANQGSEA. Trimming took 7 bases from V and 1 from J, leaving 18 bases between them. The CDR3 contains 15 residues. This chain's CDR3 is CSGLGAPVGTDTQYF. The CDR3 nucleotides read TGCAGCGGTTTGGGGGCGCCGGTCGGCACAGATACGCAGTATTTT.

This clone appeared a single time. The V and J genes are TRBV9 and TRBJ1-2, with D possibly being TRBD1 (6 bases). V shed 5 bases and J shed 0 bases, with 20 bases lying between them. Germline V gives CDR1 SGDLS, CDR2 YYNGEE. The CDR3 covers 17 residues. The CDR3 coding sequence is TGTGCCAGCAGTGCCCGGAGTGGGGACACCTCTAACTATGGCTACACCTTC. It is translated as CASSARSGDTSNYGYTF.

The chain uses TRBV6-1 and TRBJ2-3; D uncertain. This CDR3 region has 15 residues. The germline CDR1 and CDR2 sequences are MNHNS and SASEGT. The germline V and J ends were trimmed by 0 bases and 0 bases, with 7 bases remaining between them. As DNA, the CDR3 is TGTGCCAGCAGTGAAGCGGTGACTAGCACAGATACGCAGTATTTT. This encodes CASSEAVTSTDTQYF.

The chain combines TRBV5-4 with TRBJ1-4; D might be TRBD1 (5 bases). The V end was cut by 4 bases, the J end by 6 bases, with 13 bases between. Germline assignment: CDR1 SGHNT and CDR2 YYREEE (reference sequence). This CDR3 contains 14 residues. The CDR3 DNA reads as TGTGCCAGCAGCCTTCCGGGGGTGGATGAAAAACTGTTTTTT. Its translation: CASSLPGVDEKLFF.

The chain carries TRBV19 and TRBJ2-1, with TRBD2 matching over 11 bases. The germline gives CDR1 LNHDA, CDR2 SQIVND (reference sequence). The CDR3 is 16 amino acids. V dropped 1 base and J dropped 15; count of bases not matched to a gene: 14. The CDR3 DNA reads as TGTGCCAGTAGTATAGGTGGGACTAGCGGACCAGGGAAAAGGTTCTTC. This codes for CASSIGGTSGPGKRFF.

CDR3 DNA: TGTGCCAGCAGCCGGGAGGCCTCCTACGAGCAGTACTTC. This codes for CASSREASYEQYF. V and J are TRBV6-5 and TRBJ2-7; TRBD2 matches 7 bases. From germline, CDR1 is MNHEY and CDR2 SVGAGI. V was pared by 6 bases and J by 0 bases, with 2 bases of the junction left unmatched. The CDR3 has 13 amino acids.

This clone was picked up one time. This chain connects TRBV2 to TRBJ2-7, with D perhaps matching TRBD1 (6 bases). The V gene's germline CDR1 is SNHLY and CDR2 FYNNEI. The V gene lost 6 bases and the J gene lost 1 base, with 16 bases spanning the gap. The CDR3 has 15 amino acids. The CDR3 DNA is TGTGCCAGCAGAGAAAACAGGGAATGGTCCTACGAGCAGTACTTC. It is translated as CASRENREWSYEQYF.

This chain uses TRBV7-2 with TRBJ1-4; the D gene is possibly TRBD1 (5 bases). The ends were cut back, 2 bases at V and 0 bases at J, with 10 bases in the middle. Germline V gene lookup returns CDR1 SGHTA and CDR2 FQGNSA. The CDR3 is made up of 16 amino acids. The CDR3 protein is CASSLRRGSTNEKLFF. The CDR3 bases are TGTGCCAGCAGCTTACGTAGGGGCTCAACTAATGAAAAACTGTTTTTT.

This clone has just one count. V is TRBV2 and J is TRBJ2-5; D is possibly TRBD2 (6 bases). V shed 4 bases and J shed 2 bases, with 11 bases lying between them. The CDR3 is 14 amino acids. Germline CDR1 and CDR2: SNHLY and FYNNEI. The CDR3 is CASSVGGTQETQYF. The CDR3, as DNA: TGTGCCAGCAGTGTAGGCGGGACTCAAGAGACCCAGTACTTC.

This sequence joins TRBV5-4 and TRBJ2-7; TRBD1 might be the D (6 bases). In germline, CDR1 is SGHNT, CDR2 YYREEE (reference sequence). This CDR3 is 13 amino acids long. The V and J ends lost 5 bases and 9 bases respectively, with 18 bases between them. CDR3 region: CASRLTPPDRQYF. The CDR3 DNA reads as TGTGCCAGCAGACTAACTCCTCCGGACAGGCAGTACTTC. The whole variable domain, filled in from reference TRBV5-4 and TRBJ2-7, reads ETGVTQSPTHLIKTRGQQVTLRCSSQSGHNTVSWYQQALGQGPQFIFQYYREEENGRGNFPPRFSGLQFPNYSSELNVNALELDDSALYLCASRLTPPDRQYFGPGTRLTVT.

V and J are TRBV5-4 and TRBJ2-1; possibly TRBD1 for D (5 bases). The germline CDR1 and CDR2 sequences are SGHNT and YYREEE (reference sequence). The CDR3 contains 14 residues. The V and J ends lost 2 bases and 3 bases respectively, with 9 bases between them. CDR3 region: CASSFADSYNEQFF. For the CDR3, the DNA is TGTGCCAGCAGCTTCGCAGACAGCTACAATGAGCAGTTCTTC.

This clone has more than one count but fewer than ten. V and J are TRBV29-1 and TRBJ2-1; 11 bases agree with TRBD2. With 1 base clipped from V and 1 base from J, the junction kept 12 bases outside the gene matches. The CDR3 runs to 19 residues. In germline, CDR1 is SQVTM, CDR2 ANQGSEA. CDR3: CSVEGLYSGRAKSYNEQFF. DNA of the CDR3: TGCAGCGTTGAAGGCCTTTATAGCGGGAGGGCCAAATCCTACAATGAGCAGTTCTTC.

This chain connects TRBV6-4 to TRBJ1-2, with 10 bases aligning to TRBD1. The CDR3 spans 15 residues. The V gene end was trimmed by 7 bases and the J gene end by 6 bases; junction bases not matched to a gene: 11. Looked up from germline, CDR1 is MRHNA and CDR2 is SNTAGT. The chain's CDR3 is CASNWDRGSLDGYTF. In DNA, the CDR3 is TGTGCCAGCAACTGGGACAGGGGATCTCTCGATGGCTACACCTTC.

The chain combines TRBV7-9 with TRBJ2-3; 7 bases line up with TRBD2. CDR1 SEHNR and CDR2 FQNEAQ come from the germline V gene (reference sequence). V shed 4 bases, J shed 10 bases, and the junction held 8 bases outside the gene matches. The CDR3 has 13 residues. CDR3 DNA sequence: TGTGCCAGCAGCTGGACTAGTGTCATATCGCAGTATTTT. Its protein is CASSWTSVISQYF.

The chain uses TRBV7-9 and TRBJ2-2; D call uncertain. This CDR3 has 12 residues. Germline lookup yields CDR1 SEHNR and CDR2 FQNEAQ (reference sequence). The ends were cut back, 3 bases at V and 6 bases at J, with 5 bases in the middle. The CDR3 loop is CASSFLSGELFF. The CDR3 DNA sequence: TGTGCCAGCAGCTTTCTTTCCGGGGAGCTGTTTTTT.